This entry features one T cell receptor (beta chain) sequence. A single count supports this clone. Its antigen remains undetermined. No base quality values were provided; no much bigger clone lies one nucleotide off. This specimen comes from a study of technical replicates of blood from a few donors (TCRdb year 2017). The library was prepared using the immunoSEQ multiplex PCR assay. Not all clones reach the TCRdb copy of this immuneACCESS table, which keeps in-frame sequences only. Checked studies attribute under half of the gap to unresolved V genes and leave the rest unexplained. In all, the sample holds 78,000 or so clones, and roughly 89% of those were seen once. The top ten clonotypes cover 0.37% of the sample. Reading the germline V gene gives CDR1 MDHEN and CDR2 SYDVKM. The CDR3 covers 13 residues, taking in both the cysteine and the phenylalanine. The only DNA kept is the CDR3, 39 bases in frame from the first base. V sheds 5 bases and J sheds 9 bases, leaving 14 bases between their ends.

The receptor's source is a human donor in good health. Some clones in this sample may be carry-over from other donors' samples. Sequences were obtained from T cells isolated from PBMCs. This chain is built from TRBV28 and TRBJ2-1, and the D gene may be TRBD2, 5 bases matching. The encoded CDR3 is CASSKPGGGEQFF. The DNA is as follows: TGTGCCAGCAGTAAGCCCGGAGGCGGTGAGCAGTTCTTC.